Described below is a single TCR beta chain sequence and its context. The sample holds one count of this clone. What this receptor recognizes is not known. No per-base quality is available; no much larger clone lies one base away. TCRbeta CDR3 regions were amplified from genomic DNA by means of the immunoSEQ Assay, a bias-controlled multiplex PCR. In the original analysis: The number of nucleated cells in each sample was estimated from the amplification of reference gene primers within the assay. Sequence reads were collapsed and filtered to measure the absolute abundance of every unique TCRbeta CDR3 rearrangement. For each sample, productive Simpson clonality was calculated as the square root of Simpson's diversity index over productive rearrangements. TCRdb stores this immuneACCESS table with in-frame sequences only. Part of the clones is absent; in the studies checked, under half of the shortfall reflects unresolved V genes, and no reason is known for the rest. V and J calls and clone size are as listed in that table; D and trimming were resolved from the DNA. For this sample the table gives over 350,000 clones, of which 70% to 90% were detected only once. Of the sample, almost 1.5% falls within the top ten clones.

The data belong to a study of blood T cell repertoires in COVID-19 (dated by TCRdb to the early 2020s). Notes on the research overall: Samples from collaborators originated in the United States, Italy and Spain and spanned both the acute and convalescent phases of COVID-19. Where available, HLA class I and class II types were taken from metadata supplied by the sample provider and were not determined by assay-based typing. Sample metadata almost always included a de-identified subject ID, COVID-19 status, age in years and sex. The samples were drawn from two sources: the first 160 participants of the ongoing ImmuneRACE study, and over 1,000 subjects contributed by 6 global collaborators. The repertoires were released in a freely available public database intended as a resource for research on the immune response to SARS-CoV-2. Subjects who had been exposed to COVID-19, were actively infected with it, or had recovered from it provided the deeply sampled blood TCRbeta repertoires that made up the dataset. The material from the prospective study consisted of cDNA or gDNA derived from T cells, B-cell-depleted T cells, or PBMCs.

Whole blood was collected in K2EDTA tubes by collaborating institutions according to the institutions' own protocols. For TCRbeta analysis, collaborators shipped samples in one of three forms: frozen whole blood, isolated PBMCs, or DNA extracted from either of those sample types. Trimming costs V 6 bases and J 1 base, and their ends lie 6 bases apart. CDR1 and CDR2, looked up from the germline V gene (reference sequence), are LNHDA and SQIVND. The CDR3 measures 12 amino acids from cysteine to phenylalanine. Only the CDR3 region is kept as DNA, spanning 36 bases read in frame from base 1. What the research found in general, with its limitations: Clinical and demographic metadata were provided uncurated, with the amount varying by source and participant.

This receptor was taken from a woman aged 30 to 39 with active or convalescent COVID-19. Material for sequencing was peripheral blood. The chain joins TRBV19 to TRBJ1-1, with an unclear D gene assignment. CDR3 loop: CASREKNTEAFF. The nucleotide sequence is TGTGCCAGTAGGGAGAAGAACACTGAAGCTTTCTTT.